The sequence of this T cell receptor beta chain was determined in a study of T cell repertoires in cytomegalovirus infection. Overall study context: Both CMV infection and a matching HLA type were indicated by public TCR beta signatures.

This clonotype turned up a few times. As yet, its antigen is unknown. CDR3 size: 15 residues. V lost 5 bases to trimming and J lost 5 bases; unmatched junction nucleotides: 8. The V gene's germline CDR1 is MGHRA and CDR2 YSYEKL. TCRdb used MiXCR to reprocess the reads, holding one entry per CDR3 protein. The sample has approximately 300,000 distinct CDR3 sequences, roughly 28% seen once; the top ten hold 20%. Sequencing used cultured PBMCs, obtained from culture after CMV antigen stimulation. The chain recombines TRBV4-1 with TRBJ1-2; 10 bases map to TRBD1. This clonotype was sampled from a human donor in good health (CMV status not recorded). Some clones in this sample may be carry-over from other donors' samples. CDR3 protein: CASSFQTGGEYGYTF. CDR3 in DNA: TGCGCCAGCAGCTTCCAGACAGGGGGCGAGTATGGCTACACCTTC.